A selection of T cell receptor beta chains follows, all from one sample in a study of long-term antiretroviral therapy in people with HIV. The data were produced by immunoSEQ multiplex PCR, yet TCRdb's version contains in-frame clones alone and is incomplete. The sample has some 20,000 clones; about 92% are singletons. The material sequenced was unsorted PBMCs, taken 4.4 years after starting antiretroviral therapy. These receptors originate from a woman aged 45-65 years with HIV. Both conserved end residues are part of each CDR3.

J gene: TRBJ1-5; V gene: TRBV19; CDR3 protein: CASSTDGISNQPQHF
J gene: TRBJ2-2; V gene: TRBV9; CDR3 protein: CASSVGTSGVNTGELFF
J gene: TRBJ2-1; V gene: TRBV19; CDR3 protein: CASTKGRKGGFDEQFF
J gene: TRBJ1-6; V gene: TRBV19; CDR3 protein: CASSSQADSPLHF
J gene: TRBJ1-4; V gene: TRBV9; CDR3 protein: CASSVQGAGGEKLFF
J gene: TRBJ2-5; V gene: TRBV2; CDR3 protein: CASSVQGGRETQYF
J gene: TRBJ2-5; V gene: TRBV6-6; CDR3 protein: CASSGNRGAETQYF
J gene: TRBJ2-7; V gene: TRBV21-1; CDR3 protein: CAITRDSSYEQYF
J gene: TRBJ1-3; V gene: TRBV27; CDR3 protein: CASKGMQARGNTIYF
J gene: TRBJ2-3; V gene: TRBV10-1; CDR3 protein: CASALGGTDTQYF
J gene: TRBJ1-1; V gene: TRBV21-1; CDR3 protein: CASSDVCGLNTEAFF
J gene: TRBJ2-5; V gene: TRBV12-5; CDR3 protein: CASGRTSGQETQYF
J gene: TRBJ2-2; V gene: TRBV5-1; CDR3 protein: CASSLASIITGELFF
J gene: TRBJ2-7; V gene: TRBV6-6; CDR3 protein: CASSYSPRFPYEQYF
J gene: TRBJ2-1; V gene: TRBV7-2; CDR3 protein: CASSPGSSYNEQFF
J gene: TRBJ1-3; V gene: TRBV29-1; CDR3 protein: CSVAQEFSGNTIYF
J gene: TRBJ2-3; V gene: TRBV5-1; CDR3 protein: CASGTSGVDTQYF
J gene: TRBJ1-1; V gene: TRBV5-4; CDR3 protein: CASSPGTRTGDGTEAFF
J gene: TRBJ1-1; V gene: TRBV13; CDR3 protein: CASSFNRGPGVTEAFF
J gene: TRBJ1-2; V gene: TRBV30; CDR3 protein: CAWTLTGGNYGYTF
J gene: TRBJ2-2; V gene: TRBV6-5; CDR3 protein: CASSHTGELFF
J gene: TRBJ2-7; V gene: TRBV6-5; CDR3 protein: CASSPQGGAAYEQYF
J gene: TRBJ2-3; V gene: TRBV25-1; CDR3 protein: CASSALGSTDTQYF
J gene: TRBJ2-1; V gene: TRBV10-1; CDR3 protein: CASSESPRGGRNEQFF
J gene: TRBJ1-6; V gene: TRBV6-5; CDR3 protein: CASSPNGPSTSPLHF
J gene: TRBJ2-7; V gene: TRBV11-2; CDR3 protein: CASRRGDSSYEQYF
J gene: TRBJ1-1; V gene: TRBV29-1; CDR3 protein: CSVVQGKTEAFF
J gene: TRBJ1-1; V gene: TRBV6-1; CDR3 protein: CASRQGENTEAFF
J gene: TRBJ1-6; V gene: TRBV6-5; CDR3 protein: CASSYEGQGTPLHF
J gene: TRBJ1-6; V gene: TRBV27; CDR3 protein: CASRDSSSSPLHF
J gene: TRBJ2-1; V gene: TRBV11-3; CDR3 protein: CASSLTAYNEQFF
J gene: TRBJ1-5; V gene: TRBV11-1; CDR3 protein: CASSLDRDQPQHF
J gene: TRBJ2-7; V gene: TRBV23-1; CDR3 protein: CASSQSQGAYEQYF
J gene: TRBJ2-5; V gene: TRBV6-5; CDR3 protein: CASSQPTGAWETQYF
J gene: TRBJ2-1; V gene: TRBV7-9; CDR3 protein: CASSLAGNHNEQFF
J gene: TRBJ1-1; V gene: TRBV30; CDR3 protein: CATRSGTGHTEAFF
J gene: TRBJ2-3; V gene: TRBV2; CDR3 protein: CASRGTWDTQYF
J gene: TRBJ1-4; V gene: TRBV5-6; CDR3 protein: CASSSRVYNEKLFF
J gene: TRBJ1-6; V gene: TRBV2; CDR3 protein: CASREWGGQGRSYNSPLHF
J gene: TRBJ2-3; V gene: TRBV20-1; CDR3 protein: CSARYADTQYF
J gene: TRBJ2-2; V gene: TRBV18; CDR3 protein: CASSRQGLPSGELFF
J gene: TRBJ1-2; V gene: TRBV4-3; CDR3 protein: CASSPDRAFLITYGYTF
J gene: TRBJ2-5; V gene: TRBV4-1; CDR3 protein: CASSQGARGAETQYF
J gene: TRBJ1-3; V gene: TRBV6-1; CDR3 protein: CASSSRDRGNTIYF
J gene: TRBJ2-5; V gene: TRBV27; CDR3 protein: CASSFRGTSGGAETQYF